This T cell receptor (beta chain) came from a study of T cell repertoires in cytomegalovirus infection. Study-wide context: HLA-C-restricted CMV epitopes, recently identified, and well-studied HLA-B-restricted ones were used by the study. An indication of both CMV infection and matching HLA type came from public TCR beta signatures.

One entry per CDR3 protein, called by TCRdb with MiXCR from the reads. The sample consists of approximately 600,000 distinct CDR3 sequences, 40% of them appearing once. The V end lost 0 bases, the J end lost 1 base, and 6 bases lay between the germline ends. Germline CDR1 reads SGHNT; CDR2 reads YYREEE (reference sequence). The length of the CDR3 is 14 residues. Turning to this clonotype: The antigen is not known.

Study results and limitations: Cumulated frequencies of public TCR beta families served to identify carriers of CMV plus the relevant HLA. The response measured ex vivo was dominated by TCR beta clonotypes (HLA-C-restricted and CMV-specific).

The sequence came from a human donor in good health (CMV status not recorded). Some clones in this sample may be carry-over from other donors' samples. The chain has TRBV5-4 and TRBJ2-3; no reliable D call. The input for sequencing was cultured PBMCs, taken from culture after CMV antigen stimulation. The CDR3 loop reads CASSLVDRTDTQYF. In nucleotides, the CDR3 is TGTGCCAGCAGCTTGGTCGACCGCACAGATACGCAGTATTTT.